This TCR beta chain is drawn from a study of cytomegalovirus exposure and HLA in healthy donors. Study results and caveats: Previous analysis showed most TCR beta V segments were productive about 87% or about 30% of the time.

A word on this clone: Its antigen is undetermined.

CDR1 and CDR2 from the germline V gene are SGHTA and FQGNSA. The CDR3 length is 15 residues. The V and J ends lost 7 bases and 3 bases, in that order; junction bases with no gene match: 8. Researchers ran the PCR with 60 Vbeta and 13 Jbeta primers. Sequencing used immunoSEQ multiplex PCR; TCRdb keeps in-frame clones, though not all of them. Of about 110,000 clones listed, approximately 84% are singletons. This sequence joins TRBV7-2 and TRBJ2-5, with 10 nucleotides matching TRBD1. This clonotype was obtained from a man aged 25-45 years in good health and CMV-seronegative. Sequencing was carried out using PBMCs. The CDR3 reads CASNPGQGFEETQYF. CDR3 nucleotides: TGTGCCAGCAACCCGGGACAGGGGTTTGAAGAGACCCAGTACTTC.